What follows are 10 T cell receptor beta chains derived from one specimen sequenced in a study of blood T cell repertoires in COVID-19. The method was immunoSEQ multiplex PCR; TCRdb's version includes in-frame clones alone and lacks a portion of them. The table shows tens of thousands of clones, with about 84% occurring only once. Sample: peripheral blood. These receptors were obtained from a human donor in a cohort sampled during active COVID-19.

This chain uses TRBV3-1 (or the pseudogene TRBV3-2) with TRBJ2-3, with 8 bases matching TRBD2. Germline V gives CDR1 LGHDT, CDR2 YNNKEL (reference sequence). The CDR3 contains 15 residues. V lost 1 base, J lost 4 bases, and 4 bases stayed unmatched. CDR3 coding DNA: TGTGCCAGCAGCCAAGGAGCGGGGGCGCCAGATACGCAGTATTTT. Protein sequence: CASSQGAGAPDTQYF.

This chain links TRBV20-1 with TRBJ2-3, with TRBD2 matching 10 bases. The length of the CDR3 is 14 residues. Germline V gene data show CDR1 as DFQATT and CDR2 as SNEGSKA (reference sequence). Trimming removed 3 bases from V and 5 bases from J; junction bases left unmatched: 5. CDR3 sequence reads: CSASLAGGGDTQYF. The CDR3 region has the DNA TGCAGTGCTAGTTTAGCGGGGGGCGGAGATACGCAGTATTTT.

The chain has TRBV2 and TRBJ1-1; TRBD1 might be the D (6 bases). Germline-derived CDR1 and CDR2 are SNHLY and FYNNEI. The CDR3 is made up of 13 amino acids. Trimming took off 6 bases at V and 3 bases at J, with 11 bases between the two ends. CDR3 region: CASRGQMYTEAFF. As DNA, the CDR3 is TGTGCCAGCAGGGGACAAATGTACACTGAAGCTTTCTTT.

The rearrangement links TRBV5-6 to TRBJ2-1; D perhaps matches TRBD2 (6 bases). CDR1 and CDR2 (germline): SGHDT, YYEEEE. V was trimmed by 6 bases and J by 10 bases, leaving 23 bases between them. This CDR3 contains 15 residues. The CDR3 DNA reads TGTGCCAGCATGCCCTTTGCGGGAACCGACTTGGAGCAGTTCTTC. It translates to CASMPFAGTDLEQFF.

This clone was seen once. The V gene is TRBV2, the J gene TRBJ2-3; 9 nucleotides line up with TRBD2. Germline trimming cut 7 bases from V and 5 bases from J; bases unmatched to any gene: 7. CDR3 length equals 14 residues. Per germline, CDR1 SNHLY and CDR2 FYNNEI. The CDR3 reads CASNIAGELDTQYF. The CDR3 coding sequence is TGTGCCAGCAACATAGCGGGAGAGCTAGATACGCAGTATTTT.

V gene TRBV27 combines with J gene TRBJ2-1, with 9 bases aligning to TRBD1. From germline, CDR1 is MNHEY and CDR2 SMNVEV (reference sequence). The CDR3 loop spans 15 amino acids. The junction had 4 bases not matched to a gene; V was cut back by 6 bases and J by 1 base. The CDR3 region is CASSPDRGSYNEQFF. CDR3 sequence (DNA): TGTGCCAGCAGCCCGGACAGGGGATCCTACAATGAGCAGTTCTTC.

This chain connects TRBV5-1 to TRBJ2-3; TRBD2 might be the D (6 bases). V was pared by 6 bases and J by 3 bases, with 26 bases between. This CDR3 is 18 amino acids long. From germline, CDR1 is SGHRS and CDR2 YFSETQ. CDR3 sequence reads: CASTPGLRRGEKTDTQYF. As DNA, the CDR3 is TGCGCCAGCACCCCTGGCCTACGGAGGGGAGAAAAAACAGATACGCAGTATTTT.

The chain joins TRBV6-1 to TRBJ2-7; D not certain. V gave up 2 bases and J gave up 2 bases, with 16 bases separating them. The germline V gene encodes CDR1 MNHNS and CDR2 SASEGT. The CDR3 is 16 amino acids. The DNA of the CDR3 is TGTGCCAGCAGTGAACCCCACCCGCCCAGGCCCTACGAGCAGTACTTC. Translated: CASSEPHPPRPYEQYF.

The chain recombines TRBV13 with TRBJ2-7, with D hard to call. The CDR3 runs 13 residues. V was cut by 5 bases and J by 5 bases, with 13 bases left in between. Per the germline V gene, CDR1 is PRHDT and CDR2 is FYEKMQ (reference sequence). This chain's CDR3 is CASSHRSPDEQYF. DNA of the CDR3: TGTGCCAGCAGCCACCGGTCCCCCGACGAGCAGTACTTC.

The rearrangement links TRBV19 to TRBJ1-2; 8 bases line up with TRBD1. CDR3 length: 15 amino acids. Trimming cost V 5 bases and J 3 bases; bases outside gene matches: 8. Germline values: CDR1 LNHDA, CDR2 SQIVND (reference sequence). The CDR3 sequence: CASSPGTGRHYGYTF. For the CDR3, the DNA is TGTGCCAGTAGTCCCGGGACAGGTAGACACTATGGCTACACCTTC.